Presented here are 24 T cell receptor beta chains from one specimen sequenced in a study of identical twins. TCRdb processed the 5' RACE reads anew with MiXCR; each CDR3 protein has one entry. This sample has 690,000 or so distinct CDR3 sequences; 8.6% occur once, and the top ten carry around 0.98%. The same sample was also studied in work on yellow fever vaccine responses in identical twins.

What was sequenced was PBMCs. The receptors shown here come from a woman between 18 and 29 years old in good health.

The genes are TRBV20-1 and TRBJ2-5, with D perhaps assigned TRBD1 or TRBD2 (5 bases each). The CDR3 runs to 15 residues. The germline gives CDR1 DFQATT, CDR2 SNEGSKA (reference sequence). Trimming removed 4 bases at V and 1 base at J, with 16 bases between. The CDR3 DNA sequence: TGCAGTGCTACCCCGATTCGGGGCACCCAAGAGACCCAGTACTTC. The encoded protein is CSATPIRGTQETQYF.

The genes are TRBV20-1 and TRBJ2-7; perhaps TRBD1 as D (5 bases). Germline V gene lookup returns CDR1 DFQATT and CDR2 SNEGSKA (reference sequence). The CDR3 spans 14 residues. Trimming pared 2 bases from V and 4 bases from J, leaving 15 bases between. The CDR3 protein is CSARYRGAFYEQYF. The CDR3, as DNA: TGCAGTGCTAGATATAGGGGTGCTTTTTACGAGCAGTACTTC.

This clonotype was detected many times. This chain's CDR3 is CASSLMGGSSYEQYF. The CDR3 region has the DNA TGTGCCAGCAGCTTAATGGGCGGGAGTTCTTACGAGCAGTACTTC. This chain joins TRBV7-2 and TRBJ2-7, with 7 bases that match TRBD2. This CDR3 has 15 amino acids. Germline lookup yields CDR1 SGHTA and CDR2 FQGNSA. V shed 2 bases, J shed 4 bases, and the junction held 8 bases outside the gene matches.

The chain has TRBV3-1 and TRBJ1-1, with D maybe TRBD1 (6 bases). The CDR3 runs 13 residues. CDR1 and CDR2 (germline): LGHDT, YNNKEL (reference sequence). The V end was cut by 3 bases, the J end by 4 bases, with 9 bases between. CDR3 sequence reads: CASSQGARTEAFF. CDR3 in DNA: TGTGCCAGCAGCCAGGGGGCGCGCACTGAAGCTTTCTTT.

This clonotype was detected ten times or more. This chain uses TRBV5-6 with TRBJ2-1, with D possibly TRBD1 on 6 matching bases. Germline values: CDR1 SGHDT, CDR2 YYEEEE. V was pared by 3 bases and J by 4 bases, with 14 bases between. The CDR3 has 15 residues. CDR3 residues: CASSYGQNSYNEQFF. CDR3 DNA: TGTGCCAGCAGCTATGGACAGAATAGTTACAATGAGCAGTTCTTC.

This clonotype was counted a few times. J is TRBJ1-5 and V is TRBV6-1, with D unresolved. Looked up from germline, CDR1 is MNHNS and CDR2 is SASEGT. V gave up 8 bases and J gave up 3 bases, with 20 bases separating them. There are 16 residues in the CDR3. CDR3 bases: TGTGCCAGCGAGACCCGACGATCATGGAACAATCAGCCCCAGCATTTT. The encoded protein is CASETRRSWNNQPQHF.

The chain joins TRBV7-9 to TRBJ2-7; D gene unclear. Germline V gives CDR1 SEHNR, CDR2 FQNEAQ (reference sequence). Trimming stripped 2 bases from V and 0 bases from J, with 14 bases between. The CDR3 has 16 amino acids. The CDR3 bases are TGTGCCAGCAGCTTATTTCTGGGGTCTCACTCCTACGAGCAGTACTTC. Residues: CASSLFLGSHSYEQYF.

V gene TRBV3-1 combines with J gene TRBJ2-6; 7 bases fit TRBD2. J was trimmed by 1 base and V by 1 base; bases with no gene match: 1. Germline loops: CDR1 LGHDT, CDR2 YNNKEL (reference sequence). CDR3 length: 16 amino acids. CDR3 coding DNA: TGTGCCAGCAGCCAAGGGGGGGGTTCTGGGGCCAACGTCCTGACTTTC. It encodes CASSQGGGSGANVLTF.

This clonotype was detected only a few times. The chain combines TRBV12-3 or TRBV12-4 with TRBJ1-2; the D is unclear. V shed 8 bases and J shed 7 bases, with 17 bases lying between them. The CDR3 has 13 amino acids. CDR3 sequence (DNA): TGTGCCAGCGACCGGTCAATTCGTTGTGGCTACACCTTC. Protein product: CASDRSIRCGYTF.

The J gene is TRBJ2-1, the V gene TRBV15, with 11 positions matching TRBD2. The trim removed 5 bases at V and 3 bases at J, leaving 6 bases unmatched. The CDR3 is 16 amino acids. Germline values: CDR1 LNHNV, CDR2 YYDKDF (reference sequence). This CDR3 is CATSEGLAVNYNEQFF. The CDR3 DNA reads as TGTGCCACCAGCGAGGGACTAGCGGTAAACTACAATGAGCAGTTCTTC. Drawing the rest from reference TRBV15 and TRBJ2-1, the complete variable domain is DAMVIQNPRYQVTQFGKPVTLSCSQTLNHNVMYWYQQKSSQAPKLLFHYYDKDFNNEADTPDNFQSRRPNTSFCFLDIRSPGLGDTAMYLCATSEGLAVNYNEQFFGPGTRLTVL.

This clonotype showed up many times. The chain employs TRBV9 and TRBJ1-1, with D perhaps TRBD1 (5 bases). The CDR3 extends over 14 amino acids. Germline CDR1 SGDLS, CDR2 YYNGEE. V dropped 4 bases and J dropped 2 bases, with 12 bases sitting between them. The DNA of the CDR3 is TGTGCCAGCAGCCCCTCAGGGACTAACACTGAAGCTTTCTTT. Translated, it gives CASSPSGTNTEAFF.

This clonotype showed up many times. This chain joins TRBV14 and TRBJ2-4; 9 bases line up with TRBD2. Per germline, CDR1 SGHDN and CDR2 FVKESK. The CDR3 contains 12 residues. The trim removed 3 bases at V and 16 bases at J, leaving 7 bases unmatched. CDR3 in amino acids: CASSHPAGGLYF. In DNA, the CDR3 is TGTGCCAGCAGCCACCCAGCGGGAGGATTATACTTC.

This clonotype has just a few counts. The rearrangement uses TRBV6-6 and TRBJ2-6; D gene ambiguous. Germline V gene data show CDR1 as MNHNY and CDR2 as SVGAGI (reference sequence). V was pared by 7 bases and J by 2 bases, with 6 bases between. This CDR3 contains 13 residues. CDR3 sequence: CASTGAGANVLTF. CDR3 nucleotide sequence: TGTGCCAGCACGGGCGCTGGGGCCAACGTCCTGACTTTC.

The chain's CDR3 is CASSFLPLGGRGANVLTF. The CDR3 DNA sequence: TGTGCCAGCAGTTTCCTACCACTCGGGGGGCGGGGGGCCAACGTCCTGACTTTC. The chain is built from TRBV28 and TRBJ2-6; a weak D match, TRBD2 (7 bases). The CDR3 is 18 amino acids. The germline V gene has CDR1 MDHEN and CDR2 SYDVKM. Trimming left V 3 bases short and J 4 bases short, with 19 bases between.

This clonotype was seen a few times. This rearrangement joins TRBV3-1 to TRBJ2-7; 7 bases agree with TRBD1. From germline, CDR1 is LGHDT and CDR2 YNNKEL (reference sequence). The V and J ends lost 4 bases and 3 bases, in that order; junction bases with no gene match: 6. The CDR3 contains 14 residues. The DNA for the CDR3 is TGTGCCAGCAGCCGGGGACAGATACACTACGAGCAGTACTTC. This gives the protein CASSRGQIHYEQYF.

CDR3 in amino acids: CSATSGSFTGELFF. In DNA form, the CDR3 reads TGCAGCGCGACTAGCGGGAGTTTCACCGGGGAGCTGTTTTTT. This rearrangement joins TRBV29-1 to TRBJ2-2; 12 bases are a match to TRBD2. Germline V gives CDR1 SQVTM, CDR2 ANQGSEA. V lost 7 bases, J lost 4 bases, and 4 bases stayed unmatched. The CDR3 is 14 residues long.

The J gene is TRBJ1-1, the V gene TRBV7-3, with 7 nucleotides matching TRBD1. CDR1 is SGHTA and CDR2 is FQGTGA in the germline V gene. The CDR3 totals 15 residues. With V trimmed by 2 bases and J by 3 bases, 6 bases remained unmatched. The CDR3: CASSLFGQGDTEAFF. The CDR3 DNA reads as TGTGCCAGCAGCTTATTTGGCCAGGGGGACACTGAAGCTTTCTTT.

This clonotype was seen at least ten times. V gene TRBV4-3 combines with J gene TRBJ1-2; D is possibly TRBD1 (5 bases). Trimming stripped 4 bases from V and 0 bases from J, with 6 bases between. This CDR3 has 13 amino acids. Germline-derived CDR1 and CDR2 are LGHNA and YSLEER. The CDR3 reads CASSLDTNYGYTF. CDR3 sequence (DNA): TGCGCCAGCAGCCTGGACACTAACTATGGCTACACCTTC.

The rearrangement joins TRBV29-1 to TRBJ2-5; possibly TRBD1 for D (7 bases). Germline V gene sequence: CDR1 SQVTM, CDR2 ANQGSEA. This CDR3 region has 15 residues. Trimming removed 3 bases at V and 6 bases at J, with 20 bases between. For the CDR3, the DNA is TGCAGCGTTGAGTTGTGGAGGGGGCAGTGGAAGACCCAGTACTTC. Translation: CSVELWRGQWKTQYF.

This clonotype was observed a handful of times. The V gene is TRBV20-1, the J gene TRBJ1-5; a possible D gene is TRBD1 (5 bases). V shed 4 bases and J shed 1 base, with 11 bases lying between them. The germline V gene encodes CDR1 DFQATT and CDR2 SNEGSKA (reference sequence). The CDR3 has 14 amino acids. The CDR3, as DNA: TGCAGTGCTATGGGGCAGCTGAGCAATCAGCCCCAGCATTTT. Translation gives CSAMGQLSNQPQHF.

This clonotype came up many times. V gene TRBV12-3 or TRBV12-4 combines with J gene TRBJ2-5; D gene uncertain. V lost 6 bases to trimming and J lost 3 bases, with 17 bases between them. This CDR3 has 15 amino acids. The CDR3 region has the DNA TGTGCCAGCAGACCGGACCTACTCGGCAAAGAGACCCAGTACTTC. It is translated as CASRPDLLGKETQYF.

This clonotype was detected many times. The chain recombines TRBV29-1 with TRBJ2-5, with TRBD2 matching 8 bases. V lost 3 bases, J lost 5 bases, and 8 bases stayed unmatched. The CDR3 covers 14 residues. Germline-derived CDR1 and CDR2 are SQVTM and ANQGSEA. The CDR3 DNA follows: TGCAGCGTTGATCCCGCGGGAGGTGGGGAGACCCAGTACTTC. Translating gives CSVDPAGGGETQYF.

This clonotype was detected only a few times. J is TRBJ2-7 and V is TRBV4-1; 9 bases match TRBD2. V shed 1 base and J 0 bases; nucleotides not matched to a gene: 4. This CDR3 comprises 16 residues. The germline V gene has CDR1 MGHRA and CDR2 YSYEKL. The CDR3 loop is CASSQVPGLASYEQYF. Here the CDR3 DNA reads TGCGCCAGCAGCCAAGTGCCGGGACTAGCCTCCTACGAGCAGTACTTC.

This clonotype occurred many times. The chain joins TRBV20-1 to TRBJ2-7, with TRBD1 matching 10 bases. J gave up 5 bases and V 1 base, and 8 bases lay outside the gene matches. Germline V gene sequence: CDR1 DFQATT, CDR2 SNEGSKA (reference sequence). CDR3 length: 15 residues. The CDR3 loop reads CSARVGTGDLDEQYF. The CDR3 DNA reads TGCAGTGCTAGAGTTGGGACAGGGGATTTGGACGAGCAGTACTTC.